Given below is one T cell receptor beta chain in context. The assay was immunoSEQ multiplex PCR, and TCRdb's table has in-frame clones only and misses some. The table lists around 29,000 clones, over 75% of them singletons, with roughly 8% in the top ten. The sample originates from a study of T cell changes during pregnancy in multiple sclerosis. The V end was cut by 3 bases, the J end by 8 bases, with 17 bases between. The CDR3 loop spans 15 amino acids. The germline CDR1 and CDR2 sequences are MNHEY and SVGAGI. This receptor was identified in a female donor with multiple sclerosis, enrolled in a pregnancy study. The sample in question was CD8+ T cells from peripheral blood mononuclear cells, obtained after pregnancy. The chain has TRBV6-5 and TRBJ2-1, with D possibly TRBD2 on 5 matching bases. The CDR3 DNA is TGTGCCAGCAGTTATCTTACTCCTATCGGGGATGAGCAGTTCTTC. Translated: CASSYLTPIGDEQFF.